This T cell receptor (beta chain) was observed in a study of T cell clonotyping in hematopoietic cell transplantation. Profiling relied on immunoSEQ multiplex PCR, and the TCRdb table lists in-frame clones only, not all of them. This table has fewer than 11,000 clones, about 75% appearing once. The CDR3 length is 12 residues. From germline, CDR1 is WSHSY and CDR2 SAAADI. The V gene lost 4 bases and the J gene lost 4 bases, with 8 bases spanning the gap. The rearrangement uses TRBV10-2 and TRBJ2-7; either TRBD1 or TRBD2 may supply D (6 bases each). The clonotype originates from a female patient aged 40-49 years who had an allogeneic stem cell transplant from a related donor, so T cells may come from the graft donor. Some clones in this sample may be carry-over from other donors' samples. The starting material was PBMCs, obtained 30 days after allogeneic stem cell transplant. The CDR3 here is CASSGGGYEQYF. In nucleotides, the CDR3 is TGCGCCAGCAGTGGAGGGGGGTACGAGCAGTACTTC.